The following is a TCR beta chain sequence with its context. The data are from a study of shared T cell receptors in the human thymus. The CDR3 runs to 14 residues. Germline V CDR1 and CDR2: MNHEY, SVGAGI. V was pared by 8 bases and J by 0 bases, with 1 base of the junction left unmatched. Only in-frame clones appear in the TCRdb table, and some are missing; sequencing was by immunoSEQ multiplex PCR. The sample contains 600,000 to 900,000 clones, 75% to 90% of which appear only once. The same data also went into a second study, on human thymus T cells. This second study notes: Thymic resections from corrective heart surgery supplied the tissue.

The chain links TRBV6-5 to TRBJ1-6; TRBD1 agrees at 7 bases. The sample taken for sequencing was thymocytes. This clonotype was obtained from a girl under three years old with a congenital heart defect. The CDR3 nucleotides read TGTGCCAGCCGGGACAGCTCCTATAATTCACCCCTCCACTTT. As protein: CASRDSSYNSPLHF.